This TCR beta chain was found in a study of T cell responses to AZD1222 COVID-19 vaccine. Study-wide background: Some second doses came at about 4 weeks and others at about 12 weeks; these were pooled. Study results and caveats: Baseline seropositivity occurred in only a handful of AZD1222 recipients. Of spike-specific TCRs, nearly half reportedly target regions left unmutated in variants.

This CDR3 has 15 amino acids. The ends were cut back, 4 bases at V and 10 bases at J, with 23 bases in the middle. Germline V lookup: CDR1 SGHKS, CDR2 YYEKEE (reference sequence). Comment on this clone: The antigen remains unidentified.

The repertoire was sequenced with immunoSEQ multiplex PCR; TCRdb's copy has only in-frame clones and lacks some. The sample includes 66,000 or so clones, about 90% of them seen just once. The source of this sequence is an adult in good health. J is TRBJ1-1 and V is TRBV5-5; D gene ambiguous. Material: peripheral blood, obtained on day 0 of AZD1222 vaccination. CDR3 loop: CASSLAGEAGFGAFF. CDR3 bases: TGTGCCAGCAGCCTGGCGGGCGAGGCTGGTTTTGGAGCTTTCTTT.